A few counts support the clone carrying this T cell receptor (beta chain). TCRdb passed the 5' RACE reads through MiXCR, listing each CDR3 protein once. The sample gives 40,000 to 60,000 distinct CDR3 sequences, approximately 20% of which show up once; under 3.5% is in the top ten. The germline V gene encodes CDR1 LGHNA and CDR2 YNFKEQ. The V end lost 3 bases, the J end lost 5 bases, and 17 bases lay between the germline ends. This CDR3 has 15 residues. This sample was included in a study of chronic HIV infection and antiretroviral therapy. The clonotype comes from an adult who had HIV and had not received antiretroviral therapy, or was an uninfected healthy control (not recorded which). The specimen was peripheral blood. V usage is TRBV4-2 and J usage is TRBJ2-7, with D possibly being TRBD1 (6 bases). The CDR3 here is CASSHAGTRGHEQYF. CDR3 DNA sequence: TGTGCCAGCAGCCATGCCGGGACACGGGGCCACGAGCAGTACTTC.